The rows below give T cell receptor beta chains drawn from one sample of a study of Ad26.COV2.S vaccination and SARS-CoV-2 variants. Using immunoSEQ multiplex PCR, the repertoire was profiled, and TCRdb retains in-frame clones only, with some absent. Of about 390,000 clones listed, around 85% are singletons. The sample was peripheral blood, taken in a trial of Ad26.COV2.S vaccine versus placebo. The receptor source for this set is a person aged 18-60 years who received the Ad26.COV2.S COVID-19 vaccine or a placebo. Each CDR3 is given with its conserved first and last residue. The D gene is left open where the match is weak. A row's size may be missing; if present it is once, few, many or a size class.

>18|TRBD1|TRBJ2-7|TRBV7-8|-
CASSLLGVGQGISYEQYF
TGTGCCAGCAGCTTATTAGGTGTCGGACAGGGGATCTCCTACGAGCAGTACTTC
>17|-|TRBJ2-1|TRBV3-1/TRBV3-2|-
CASSQDSVRGGPDEQFF
TGTGCCAGCAGCCAAGACTCCGTTAGGGGGGGGCCCGATGAGCAGTTCTTC
>14|TRBD1|TRBJ2-5|TRBV6-5|-
CASSYSDRWETQYF
TGTGCCAGCAGTTACTCGGACAGGTGGGAGACCCAGTACTTC
>14|-|TRBJ1-2|TRBV2|-
CASSLQGPNYGYTF
TGTGCCAGCAGTTTACAGGGACCTAACTATGGCTACACCTTC
>14|TRBD1|TRBJ2-1|TRBV11-2|-
CASSGTGDYNEQFF
TGTGCCAGCAGCGGGACAGGGGACTACAATGAGCAGTTCTTC
>14|-|TRBJ1-2|TRBV19|-
CASSPTGTNYGYTF
TGTGCCAGTAGTCCTACAGGTACTAACTATGGCTACACCTTC
>15|-|TRBJ1-3|TRBV6-5|-
CASSSDLGSGNTIYF
TGTGCCAGCAGTTCTGACTTGGGCTCTGGAAACACCATATATTTT
>15|-|TRBJ1-2|TRBV19|-
CASSMASYLNYGYTF
TGTGCCAGTAGTATGGCGTCTTACCTTAACTATGGCTACACCTTC
>16|TRBD1|TRBJ2-1|TRBV4-1|-
CASSQPTGSLYNEQFF
TGCGCCAGCAGCCAACCGACAGGGTCCCTTTACAATGAGCAGTTCTTC
>17|-|TRBJ1-6|TRBV7-2|-
CASSSPPGSSYNSPLHF
TGTGCCAGCAGCTCCCCCCCAGGTAGCTCCTATAATTCACCCCTCCACTTT
>15|-|TRBJ1-4|TRBV6-5|-
CASSYLGVGNEKLFF
TGTGCCAGCAGTTACCTTGGGGTAGGAAATGAAAAACTGTTTTTT
>14|-|TRBJ1-1|TRBV28|-
CASSLVSPNTEAFF
TGTGCCAGCAGTTTAGTTTCCCCGAACACTGAAGCTTTCTTT
>16|TRBD1|TRBJ1-2|TRBV6-2/TRBV6-3|once
CASSRNRDSGLYGYTF
TGTGCCAGCAGTCGTAACCGGGACAGCGGACTCTATGGCTACACCTTC
>15|TRBD2|TRBJ2-3|TRBV4-1|-
CASSQVGLATDTQYF
TGCGCCAGCAGCCAAGTCGGACTAGCAACAGATACGCAGTATTTT
>16|TRBD1|TRBJ1-4|TRBV3-1/TRBV3-2|-
CASSPSDRATNEKLFF
TGTGCCAGCAGCCCCAGCGACAGGGCAACTAATGAAAAACTGTTTTTT
>15|-|TRBJ2-1|TRBV10-3|-
CAISAGASSYNEQFF
TGTGCCATCAGCGCAGGGGCTTCCTCCTACAATGAGCAGTTCTTC